One sample yielded the 6 T cell receptor beta chains listed below, sequenced in a study of shared clonotypes between healthy human individuals. Sequencing was performed with immunoSEQ multiplex PCR; in TCRdb, only in-frame clones are kept and a portion is missing. The sample shows approximately 100,000 clones, 67% of them seen only once. The sample taken for sequencing was memory CD8+ T cells sorted from blood. Regarding subset: CD45RO+ cells pooled with CCR7-negative TemRA cells. All receptors come from a man younger than 40 in good health.

This chain uses TRBV16 with TRBJ2-7, with a weak D call TRBD1 (5 bases). Germline CDR1 reads KGHSY; CDR2 reads FQNENV. The CDR3 sequence is 16 residues long. V lost 4 bases, J lost 5 bases, and 21 bases lay in between. For the CDR3, the DNA is TGTGCCAGCAGCCTCGGGTGGCAGGGCTCAGGGAACGAGCAGTACTTC. Its translation: CASSLGWQGSGNEQYF.

To note about this clone: Possible read error: a much larger clone is one base away. The sample has other DNA sequences that encode this CDR3 too. The gene calls are TRBV7-9 and TRBJ2-7; D is unclear. The V end lost 2 bases, the J end lost 0 bases, and 11 bases lay between the germline ends. Germline CDR1 SEHNR, CDR2 FQNEAQ (reference sequence). This CDR3 region has 15 residues. CDR3 residues: CASSLNPARSYEQYF. The DNA of the CDR3 is TGTGCCAGCAGCTTAAATCCAGCTCGCTCCTACGAGCAGTACTTC.

The V and J genes are TRBV6-6 and TRBJ2-1, with 8 bases matching TRBD1. CDR3 length equals 15 residues. With 4 bases clipped from V and 4 bases from J, the junction kept 6 bases outside the gene matches. Germline CDR1 and CDR2: MNHNY and SVGAGI (reference sequence). The CDR3 here is CASSSSGGFYNEQFF. As DNA, the CDR3 is TGTGCCAGCAGTTCATCAGGGGGCTTTTACAATGAGCAGTTCTTC.

This chain connects TRBV19 to TRBJ2-3; 7 nucleotides match TRBD2. In germline, CDR1 is LNHDA, CDR2 SQIVND (reference sequence). The V segment lost 1 base and the J segment 4 bases; nucleotides outside the gene matches: 8. The CDR3 is 16 amino acids. The CDR3 here is CASSIVTSDFADTQYF. CDR3 in DNA: TGTGCCAGTAGTATAGTCACTAGCGATTTCGCAGATACGCAGTATTTT.

The V and J genes are TRBV4-1 and TRBJ2-1; D gene uncertain. With 3 bases removed from V and 1 base from J, the gap between germline ends came to 16 bases. Germline values: CDR1 MGHRA, CDR2 YSYEKL. The CDR3 has 17 residues. CDR3 in amino acids: CASSHTPNEWSYNEQFF. Here the CDR3 DNA reads TGCGCCAGCAGCCACACCCCTAATGAGTGGTCCTACAATGAGCAGTTCTTC.

This chain joins TRBV4-1 and TRBJ2-1; 8 bases align to TRBD1. CDR1 is MGHRA and CDR2 is YSYEKL in the germline V gene. The CDR3 totals 15 residues. J gave up 9 bases and V 5 bases, and 12 bases lay outside the gene matches. CDR3 sequence reads: CASSSPGQVLIEQFF. The CDR3 DNA sequence: TGCGCCAGCAGCTCACCGGGACAGGTCCTCATTGAGCAGTTCTTC.